This is a list of T cell receptor beta chains from one sample in a study of CD8 T cells in ankylosing spondylitis. TCRdb fed the 5' RACE reads into MiXCR, producing one record per CDR3 protein. The table includes some 250,000 distinct CDR3 sequences, more than 20% detected once. The sample was blood, either unsorted or a sorted T cell fraction (not recorded which). These receptors came from a male donor with ankylosing spondylitis or in good health (not recorded which). The CDR3 runs from the conserved cysteine through the conserved F or W. The D gene is left open where the match is weak. Clone size, where shown, is once, few, many, or a class for clones that have expanded.

length | J | size | V | D | DNA | CDR3
12 | TRBJ2-5 | . | TRBV2 | . | TGTGCCAGCAGTGTTCGGGCTGAGACCCAGTACTTC | CASSVRAETQYF
14 | TRBJ2-5 | . | TRBV12-3/TRBV12-4 | TRBD1 | TGTGCCAGCAGGTTCTCAGGGGGCGCGAAGACCCAGTACTTC | CASRFSGGAKTQYF
12 | TRBJ2-3 | . | TRBV11-2 | . | TGTGCCAGCAGCTCCGGGTCGACCCGGCAGTATTTT | CASSSGSTRQYF
16 | TRBJ2-2 | many | TRBV19 | . | TGTGCCAGTAGTATAGCCCCCCCTAGCTACACCGGGGAGCTGTTTTTT | CASSIAPPSYTGELFF
12 | TRBJ2-1 | few | TRBV20-1 | . | TGCAGTGCTAGGAGGGGCCCCAATGAGCAGTTCTTC | CSARRGPNEQFF
16 | TRBJ2-3 | few | TRBV9 | . | TGTGCCAGCAGCGTAGGGCCAGGCATCGGCACAGATACGCAGTATTTT | CASSVGPGIGTDTQYF
14 | TRBJ2-3 | few | TRBV20-1 | TRBD1 | TGCAGTGCTAGTTGGACAGGGCGGACAGATACGCAGTATTTT | CSASWTGRTDTQYF
15 | TRBJ1-3 | once | TRBV12-3/TRBV12-4 | . | TGTGCCAGCAGTCCTGGTCGCGGGGCTGGAAACACCATATATTTT | CASSPGRGAGNTIYF
15 | TRBJ2-2 | many | TRBV7-9 | . | TGTGCCAGCAGCTTAGGGTCAGGAGACACCGGGGAGCTGTTTTTT | CASSLGSGDTGELFF
16 | TRBJ2-6 | many | TRBV28 | . | TGTGCCAGCAGTATTGTCGGGAGCACTGGGGCCAACGTCCTGACTTTC | CASSIVGSTGANVLTF